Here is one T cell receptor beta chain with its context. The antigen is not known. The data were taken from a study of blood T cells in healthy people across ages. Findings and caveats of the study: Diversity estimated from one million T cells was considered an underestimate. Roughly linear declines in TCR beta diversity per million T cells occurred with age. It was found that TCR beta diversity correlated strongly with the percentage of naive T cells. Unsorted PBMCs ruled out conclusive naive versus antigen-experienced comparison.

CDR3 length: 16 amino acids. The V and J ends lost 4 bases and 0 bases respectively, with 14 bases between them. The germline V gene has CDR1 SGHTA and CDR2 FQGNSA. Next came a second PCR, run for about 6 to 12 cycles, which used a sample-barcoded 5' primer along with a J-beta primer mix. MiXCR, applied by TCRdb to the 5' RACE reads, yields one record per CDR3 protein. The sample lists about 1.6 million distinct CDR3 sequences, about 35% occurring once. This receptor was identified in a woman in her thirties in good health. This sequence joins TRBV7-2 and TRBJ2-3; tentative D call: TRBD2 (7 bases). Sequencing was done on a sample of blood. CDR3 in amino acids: CASSSIGGASTDTQYF. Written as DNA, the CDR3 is TGTGCCAGCAGCTCCATTGGGGGGGCTAGCACAGATACGCAGTATTTT.